These 26 T cell receptor beta chains were all obtained from the same sample, sequenced in a study of tumor-infiltrating lymphocytes in primary liver carcinoma. Researchers generated TCR beta cDNA from around 0.55 ug of total RNA, relying on a constant-region primer. Three nested multiplex PCR rounds, a slightly modified ARM-PCR method, built the TCR beta libraries. With TRBV1-TRBV30 forward primers and a C-beta reverse primer, the first two PCR rounds were run for about 10 cycles each. TCRdb re-called the multiplex PCR reads through MiXCR, storing one row per CDR3 protein. The sample has roughly 80,000 distinct CDR3 sequences, about 75% seen once; the top ten hold about 26%. Co-extracting RNA and DNA was done with about 17-31 mg of unsorted bulk tissue as input. The sequencing sample was made of tumor-adjacent normal liver tissue. Source of these receptors: a man aged 35 to 55 with primary liver carcinoma and hepatitis B virus infection.

Points on this clonotype: This may be a read error: a much more frequent sequence differs by one nucleotide. This chain joins TRBV29-1 and TRBJ1-2, with D tentatively TRBD1 (5 bases). The CDR3 consists of 14 residues. Trimming shortened V by 1 base and J by 6 bases, and 15 bases separated the two germline ends. Germline lookup yields CDR1 SQVTM and CDR2 ANQGSEA. CDR3 bases: TGCAGCGTTGAAGCGAAAGAAGGGGTGGATGGCTACACCTTC. Its translation is CSVEAKEGVDGYTF.

Concerning this clonotype itself: An end of the junction does not agree with germline; a read error may underlie this. V and J are TRBV23-1 and TRBJ2-6, with D perhaps TRBD1 (6 bases). TRBV23-1 is filed as an ORF, its function uncertain. The CDR3 is made up of 13 amino acids. The CDR3 reads CASSHDRKNILTF. The CDR3 DNA reads as TGCGCCAGCAGTCACGACAGGAAGAACATCCTGACCTTC.

V and J are TRBV7-8 and TRBJ1-4, with TRBD1 matching over 10 bases. The CDR3 consists of 16 residues. V gave up 5 bases and J gave up 5 bases; unmatched junction bases: 8. Germline V CDR1 and CDR2: SGHVS, FQNEAQ. The chain's CDR3 is CASSPQRTGGNEKLFF. CDR3 DNA sequence: TGTGCCAGCAGCCCCCAACGGACAGGGGGGAATGAAAAACTGTTTTTT.

This clonotype was seen ten or more times. The V gene is TRBV28, the J gene TRBJ1-6; 7 positions agree with TRBD1. This CDR3 has 16 residues. The germline V gene has CDR1 MDHEN and CDR2 SYDVKM. The V gene end was trimmed by 3 bases and the J gene end by 4 bases; junction bases not matched to a gene: 6. CDR3 amino acids: CASSLLATGYNSPLHF. CDR3 coding DNA: TGTGCCAGCAGTTTGCTGGCGACAGGGTATAATTCACCCCTCCACTTT.

This clonotype was counted at least ten times. This chain links TRBV5-1 with TRBJ2-1; TRBD2 aligns across 7 bases. Germline V gene data show CDR1 as SGHRS and CDR2 as YFSETQ. With 4 bases clipped from V and 2 bases from J, the junction kept 6 bases outside the gene matches. This CDR3 is built from 15 residues. This CDR3 reads CASSLSGTTYNEQFF. CDR3 in DNA: TGCGCCAGCAGCCTGAGCGGGACTACCTACAATGAGCAGTTCTTC.

This clonotype was seen only a few times. A much larger clone lies a single base off, so this may be a read error. This chain joins TRBV10-1 and TRBJ2-2, with a possible D match to TRBD2 (5 bases). Per the germline V gene, CDR1 is WNHNN and CDR2 is SYGVQD (reference sequence). The CDR3 runs to 13 residues. In DNA, the CDR3 is TGCGTCAGCAGTCCCAGCGGCACCGGGGAGCTGTTTTTT. Amino acid sequence: CVSSPSGTGELFF.

Remarks on this clonotype: At one end, the junction sequence differs from germline, possibly due to a read error. The rearrangement links TRBV11-1 to TRBJ2-2; weak D call: TRBD2 (5 bases). Germline V gives CDR1 SGHAT, CDR2 FQDESV (reference sequence). This CDR3 comprises 13 residues. This CDR3 reads CTSSLVCFGELSF. In nucleotides, the CDR3 is TGTACCAGCAGCTTAGTATGTTTCGGGGAGCTGTCTTTT.

V gene TRBV11-2 combines with J gene TRBJ2-5; tentative D call: TRBD2 (5 bases). The V end was cut by 5 bases, the J end by 10 bases, with 23 bases between. CDR1 and CDR2 from the germline V gene are SGHAT and FQNNGV. The CDR3 is 15 residues long. CDR3 residues: CASSPRGDAQEGQYF. The CDR3 nucleotides read TGTGCCAGCAGCCCTAGAGGCGACGCACAAGAGGGCCAGTACTTC.

With regard to this clonotype: Here the CDR3 omits its conserved ending phenylalanine or tryptophan, so a read error is the likely source. The chain links TRBV7-8 to TRBJ2-7; no clear D gene. This CDR3 comprises 11 residues. Germline CDR1 SGHVS, CDR2 FQNEAQ. V shed 2 bases and J shed 3 bases, with 2 bases lying between them. The CDR3 loop is CASSLFYEQYL. CDR3 DNA: TGTGCCAGCAGCTTATTCTACGAGCAGTACCTC.

This clonotype was found a few times. A much larger clone differs from this one at a single base, so this may be a read error. The CDR3 ends on some other residue instead of the conserved phenylalanine or tryptophan, so this is likely a read error. The rearrangement joins TRBV6-2 or TRBV6-3 to TRBJ2-6; 11 bases agree with TRBD2. Germline V gene data show CDR1 as MNHEY and CDR2 as SVGEGT. The CDR3 covers 20 residues. J gave up 0 bases and V 6 bases, and 13 bases lay outside the gene matches. The CDR3 nucleotides are TGTGCCAGCAGACCCCCCCCGGGACTAGCGGTACTCTCTGGGGCCAACGTCCTGACTTCC. This translates into CASRPPPGLAVLSGANVLTS.

The DNA of the CDR3 is TGCGCCGGCCAGCTAGTGGGAGGGATGCCCTACGAGCAGTACTTC. It specifies CAGQLVGGMPYEQYF. This chain connects TRBV10-2 to TRBJ2-7, with 7 bases lining up with TRBD2. Germline loops: CDR1 WSHSY, CDR2 SAAADI. This CDR3 contains 15 residues. J gave up 2 bases and V 11 bases, and 15 bases lay outside the gene matches.

This chain uses TRBV5-5 with TRBJ2-1; D is uncertain. Germline V lookup: CDR1 SGHKS, CDR2 YYEKEE (reference sequence). The CDR3 runs 15 residues. V dropped 0 bases and J dropped 1 base, with 8 bases sitting between them. The CDR3 DNA is TGTGCCAGCAGCTTGGCTGCTTTTTCCTACAATGAGCAGTTCTTC. Protein sequence: CASSLAAFSYNEQFF.

This clonotype has at least ten counts. The genes are TRBV9 and TRBJ1-1; TRBD1 aligns across 7 bases. V was clipped by 3 bases and J by 5 bases; unmatched bases: 4. The CDR3 length is 13 residues. Per the germline V gene, CDR1 is SGDLS and CDR2 is YYNGEE. The CDR3 DNA reads as TGTGCCAGCAGCGAGACAGGGATTACTGAAGCTTTCTTT. Translated, it gives CASSETGITEAFF.

The chain couples TRBV6-1 to TRBJ2-5; 10 bases line up with TRBD1. Germline CDR1 reads MNHNS; CDR2 reads SASEGT. Trimming took 8 bases from V and 13 from J; bases not matched to a gene: 13. The CDR3 covers 13 residues. CDR3 nucleotides: TGTGCCAGCGGCGACAGGGGGCGTGAGGCCCTGTACTTC. Amino acids: CASGDRGREALYF.

This chain links TRBV6-6 with TRBJ2-1, with D uncertain. CDR1 MNHNY and CDR2 SVGAGI come from the germline V gene (reference sequence). With 0 bases removed from V and 6 bases from J, the gap between germline ends came to 3 bases. This CDR3 is built from 12 residues. The CDR3 here is CASSYSVNEQFF. CDR3 DNA: TGTGCCAGCAGTTACTCGGTCAATGAGCAGTTCTTC.

Worth noting for this clonotype: The germline gene is not matched at one end of the junction; a read error may be the cause. The rearrangement links TRBV12-3 or TRBV12-4 to TRBJ2-5; the D is unclear. The CDR3 sequence is 14 residues long. The CDR3 DNA reads TGTGCTAGCAGTATCCCAATGTACCAAGAGACCCAGTGCTTC. This gives the protein CASSIPMYQETQCF.

In regard to this clonotype: A clone one base away is much larger, so this may be a read error. The gene calls are TRBV11-3 and TRBJ2-2; D unresolved. The length of the CDR3 is 14 residues. Germline V gene lookup returns CDR1 SGHNT and CDR2 YENEEA. CDR3 coding DNA: TGTGCCGGCAGCTTAAACGCGAACACCGGGGAGCTGTTTTTT. This encodes CAGSLNANTGELFF.

Remarks on this clonotype: Possible read error: a much larger clone is one base away. The V call is TRBV4-1, the J call TRBJ1-5; D might be TRBD1 (5 bases). V lost 6 bases and J lost 1, with 13 bases in between. This CDR3 region has 15 residues. Per the germline V gene, CDR1 is MGHRA and CDR2 is YSYEKL. The CDR3 DNA is TGCGCCAGCAGTCCCATGGAGGGGAGCAATCAGCCCCAGCATTTT. Its protein product is CASSPMEGSNQPQHF.

In the case of this clonotype: One junction end disagrees with the germline gene, perhaps due to a read error. The chain employs TRBV4-1 and TRBJ2-1; D is possibly TRBD1 or TRBD2 (5 bases each). Germline lookup yields CDR1 MGHRA and CDR2 YSYEKL. The CDR3 consists of 14 residues. CDR3 loop: CASSQVEGWNEHFF. CDR3 nucleotide sequence: TGCGCCAGCAGCCAAGTTGAGGGGTGGAATGAGCATTTCTTC.

Regarding this clonotype: A junction boundary mismatches the germline segment, possibly from a read error. The chain is built from TRBV12-3 or TRBV12-4 and TRBJ2-7; D is possibly TRBD1 (5 bases). The CDR3 is made up of 13 amino acids. The CDR3 DNA reads TGTGCCAGCAGTTCAGGACAAAACCACGAGCAGAACTTC. The encoded protein is CASSSGQNHEQNF.

This chain uses TRBV29-1 with TRBJ1-5, with a tentative D call TRBD1 (5 bases). This CDR3 contains 12 residues. Germline CDR1 SQVTM, CDR2 ANQGSEA. V shed 4 bases and J shed 5 bases, with 9 bases lying between them. The CDR3 is CSVGQGDQPQHF. In DNA, the CDR3 is TGCAGCGTTGGGCAGGGCGATCAGCCCCAGCATTTT.

The chain joins TRBV6-2 or TRBV6-3 to TRBJ1-2; D not resolved. Germline V CDR1 and CDR2: MNHEY, SVGEGT. V was clipped by 2 bases and J by 7 bases, with 20 bases between them. The CDR3 is 16 residues long. The CDR3 protein is CASSYPGVGSGGGYTF. CDR3 DNA: TGTGCCAGCAGTTACCCCGGAGTGGGCTCCGGAGGTGGCTACACCTTC.

In the case of this clonotype: One end of the junction does not line up with germline, which may come from a read error. This chain connects TRBV11-2 to TRBJ1-5, with a weak D call TRBD1 (6 bases). Looked up from germline, CDR1 is SGHAT and CDR2 is FQNNGV. This CDR3 spans 16 amino acids. The chain's CDR3 is CATSLKGGLTNQSQHF. Written as DNA, the CDR3 is TGTGCCACCAGCCTAAAAGGGGGACTGACGAATCAGTCACAGCATTTT. The whole variable domain, filled in from reference TRBV11-2 and TRBJ1-5, reads EAGVAQSPRYKIIEKRQSVAFWCNPISGHATLYWYQQILGQGPKLLIQFQNNGVVDDSQLPKDRFSAERLKGVDSTLKIQPAKLEDSAVYLCATSLKGGLTNQSQHFGDGTRLSIL.

This clonotype was seen more than once but under ten times. An end of the junction does not agree with germline; a read error may underlie this. The chain joins TRBV12-3 or TRBV12-4 to TRBJ2-3, with 8 bases matching TRBD1. The CDR3 totals 14 residues. CDR3 in DNA: TGTACCAGCAGTTTCACAGGGGGTGGGGATACGCAGTATTTT. Residues: CTSSFTGGGDTQYF.

This clonotype was counted at least ten times. The chain couples TRBV6-2 or TRBV6-3 to TRBJ2-4; tentatively, D is TRBD1 or TRBD2 (5 bases each). The germline CDR1 and CDR2 sequences are MNHEY and SVGEGT. This CDR3 contains 15 residues. Trimming took 2 bases from V and 6 from J, leaving 14 bases between them. CDR3 residues: CASSYPRGRGNIQYF. The CDR3 bases are TGTGCCAGCAGTTACCCGAGGGGCAGAGGAAACATTCAGTACTTC.

This clonotype was counted a few times. It may be a read error: a sequence one base away is much more abundant. The chain recombines TRBV28 with TRBJ2-1, with TRBD1 as a possible D gene (5 bases). This CDR3 has 16 amino acids. Germline CDR1 reads MDHEN; CDR2 reads SYDVKM. With 3 bases removed from V and 8 bases from J, the gap between germline ends came to 20 bases. The CDR3 DNA reads TGTGCCAGCAGTTTGCCTCGACAGCTTGAGACTTATGAGCAGTTCTTC. Its protein is CASSLPRQLETYEQFF.